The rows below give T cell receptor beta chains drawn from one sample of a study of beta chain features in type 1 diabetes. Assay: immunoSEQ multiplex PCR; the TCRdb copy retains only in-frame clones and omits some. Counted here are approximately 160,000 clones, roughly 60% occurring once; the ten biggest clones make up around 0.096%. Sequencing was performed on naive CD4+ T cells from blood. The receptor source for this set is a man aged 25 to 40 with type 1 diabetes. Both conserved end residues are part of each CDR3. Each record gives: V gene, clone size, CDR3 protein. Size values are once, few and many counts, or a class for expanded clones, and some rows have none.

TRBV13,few,CASSLLAGGYNEQFF
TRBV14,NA,CASSQGTLEGQYF
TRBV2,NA,CASNIAGAPYEQYF
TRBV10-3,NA,CAISERTAEGDTQYF
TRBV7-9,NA,CASSSLRQDEQFF
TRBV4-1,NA,CASSQPGQDINIQYF
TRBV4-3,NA,CASSQDRTYSSYEQYF
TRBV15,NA,CATSRGNREKLFF
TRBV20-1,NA,CSARDEETQYF
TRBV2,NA,CASSGLAGFRTDTQYF
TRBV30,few,CAWSGGSSYNEQFF
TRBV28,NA,CASSLGTQYF
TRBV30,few,CAWSPTAGEKLFF
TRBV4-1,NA,CASSQDRTSRETQYF
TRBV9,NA,CASSPRDLRNSGNTIYF
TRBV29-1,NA,CSVERGQGGETQYF
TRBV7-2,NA,CASSLDTDGYTF
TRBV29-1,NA,CSAGQGLTYEQYF
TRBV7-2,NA,CASSNQQGSDTQYF
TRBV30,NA,CATQAAYGYTF
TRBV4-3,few,CASSQDLATDTQYF
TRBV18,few,CASSPPTSATDTQYF
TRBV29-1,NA,CSVQMGRLNTEAFF
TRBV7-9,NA,CASSQRGQGNTEAFF
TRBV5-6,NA,CASSRVVGGAGETQYF
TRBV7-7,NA,CASSLDGNTDTQYF
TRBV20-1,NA,CSISRFEKLFF
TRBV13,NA,CASSRPGQVRTETQYF
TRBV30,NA,CAWEKGLGNTIYF
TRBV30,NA,CAWSEGIEETQYF
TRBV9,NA,CASSKQPGQMEPEAFF
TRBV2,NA,CASSDRRGAKNIQYF
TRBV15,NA,CATSKRLAGDTDTQYF
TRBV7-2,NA,CASSFTLLTSGAYTDTQYF
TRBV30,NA,CAWSVALAGYNEQFF
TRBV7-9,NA,CASSLGTENGYTF
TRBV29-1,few,CSVERWGDNSPLHF
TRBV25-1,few,CASQGWNTEAFF
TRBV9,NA,CASSVGASGGGETQYF
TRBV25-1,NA,CASRRQGAYEQYF
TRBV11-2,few,CASSLDRVQYF
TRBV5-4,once,CASSLGEGDTQYF
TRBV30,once,CAWSGTGRSYGYTF
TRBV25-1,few,CASSKPSGQGARDGYTF
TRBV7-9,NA,CASSLAQGKTEAFF
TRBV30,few,CAWSVQGDTEAFF
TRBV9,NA,CASSFPGTHNEQFF
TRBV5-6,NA,CASSLAKGYADEQYF
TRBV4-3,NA,CASSQRAGSGTYEQYF
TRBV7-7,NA,CASSMGQGLTDTQYF
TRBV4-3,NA,CASSQDRGETQYF
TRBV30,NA,CAWSEGQYNSPLHF
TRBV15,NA,CATSRDLGQQTF
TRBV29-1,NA,CSVDTGTGDNYGYTF
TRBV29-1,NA,CSAETGRETQYF